This TCR beta chain stems from a study of liver allograft versus peripheral blood T cells. Whole-study context: The authors compared T cell receptor repertoires in transplanted livers with recipients' peripheral blood repertoires.

The sample holds many counts of this clonotype. Its cognate antigen is unknown. TCRdb independently ran MiXCR on the reads; one entry per CDR3 protein. The sample holds under 4,000 distinct CDR3 sequences; 14% are singletons and the top ten take more than 9.5%. Overall study results and limits: In liver allografts, T cell receptor repertoires reportedly differed from the repertoires found in peripheral blood.

The CDR3 spans 11 residues. V was trimmed by 4 bases and J by 7 bases, leaving 8 bases between them. In germline, CDR1 is GTSNPN, CDR2 SVGIG (reference sequence). The chain combines TRBV30 with TRBJ1-3; D gene unclear. This clonotype originated in a human patient who had a liver transplant. These T cells may partly come from the graft donor. The CDR3 region is CAWTSTNTIYF. The DNA of the CDR3 is TGTGCCTGGACCAGTACGAACACCATATATTTT. Drawing the rest from reference TRBV30 and TRBJ1-3, the complete variable domain is SQTIHQWPATLVQPVGSPLSLECTVEGTSNPNLYWYRQAAGRGLQLLFYSVGIGQISSEVPQNLSASRPQDRQFILSSKKLLLSDSGFYLCAWTSTNTIYFGEGSWLTVV.